Following are 25 T cell receptor beta chains from one sample sequenced in a study of HIV-infected patients and healthy controls (TCRdb year 2014). The library was generated by 5' RACE. Sequencing was carried out with an Illumina MiSeq. SuperScript III was used to reverse transcribe 500 ng RNA with primers targeting the alpha and beta constant regions. Separate libraries for the alpha and beta chains were generated through chain-specific third strand synthesis that incorporated multiplexing indices. The raw public reads went through TCRdb reprocessing: fastp at Q25, MiXCR clone calling, in-frame beta chains kept. Entries are consolidated by CDR3 protein sequence, retaining the most common genes and DNA. The sample yields fewer than 20,000 distinct CDR3 sequences; 12% were counted once. Together, the top ten hold more than 9.5% of the sample. Whole blood was used without cell fractionation, so all unsorted peripheral T cells were reflected in the repertoire.

The sequenced material came from blood. These receptors all stem from an adult in good health.

This clonotype rates as medium-sized (0.01 to 0.1%). The rearrangement uses TRBV29-1 and TRBJ1-4; 7 bases align to TRBD1. Unmatched junction bases numbered 8, after V lost 6 bases and J lost 7 bases. CDR1 is SQVTM, CDR2 ANQGSEA, per germline. The CDR3 is 13 residues long. CDR3 bases: TGCAGCGTAGCGACAGGGTTGCGTGAAAAACTGTTTTTT. Protein: CSVATGLREKLFF.

This clonotype was seen a handful of times. The chain has TRBV5-1 and TRBJ1-2; D gene uncertain. With 2 bases removed from V and 0 bases from J, the gap between germline ends came to 8 bases. The CDR3 totals 14 residues. Germline loops: CDR1 SGHRS, CDR2 YFSETQ. The CDR3 coding sequence is TGCGCCAGCAGCTTAAACGATCCTAACTATGGCTACACCTTC. The encoded protein is CASSLNDPNYGYTF. Looking up the rest from reference TRBV5-1 and TRBJ1-2 gives the full variable domain: KAGVTQTPRYLIKTRGQQVTLSCSPISGHRSVSWYQQTPGQGLQFLFEYFSETQRNKGNFPGRFSGRQFSNSRSEMNVSTLELGDSALYLCASSLNDPNYGYTFGSGTRLTVV.

This clonotype turned up a few times. The chain has TRBV7-2 and TRBJ1-1; possibly TRBD1 for D (5 bases). Germline V gene lookup returns CDR1 SGHTA and CDR2 FQGNSA. With 5 bases removed from V and 1 base from J, the gap between germline ends came to 14 bases. The CDR3 is 15 residues long. CDR3 protein: CASSPTAGRNTEAFF. Here the CDR3 DNA reads TGTGCCAGCAGCCCCACGGCAGGGAGGAACACTGAAGCTTTCTTT.

This clonotype was found many times. This sequence joins TRBV15 and TRBJ1-5, with 7 bases lining up with TRBD1. This CDR3 comprises 16 residues. Germline CDR1 is LNHNV and CDR2 is YYDKDF (reference sequence). V trimming: 0 bases; J trimming: 5 bases; junction bases outside the gene matches: 7. CDR3 nucleotides: TGTGCCACCAGCAGAGATTCGACAGGGCGGGATCAGCCCCAGCATTTT. It encodes CATSRDSTGRDQPQHF.

This clonotype rates as medium-sized. V gene TRBV20-1 combines with J gene TRBJ2-6; D might be TRBD1 or TRBD2, each matching 5 bases. V dropped 3 bases and J dropped 0 bases, with 12 bases sitting between them. Per the germline V gene, CDR1 is DFQATT and CDR2 is SNEGSKA (reference sequence). This CDR3 has 16 amino acids. The DNA of the CDR3 is TGCAGTGCTAGCGGGACGGCTAGCTCTGGGGCCAACGTCCTGACTTTC. This gives the protein CSASGTASSGANVLTF.

This clonotype appeared many times. The chain uses TRBV6-1 and TRBJ2-2, with D unresolved. The CDR3 consists of 14 residues. Germline assignment: CDR1 MNHNS and CDR2 SASEGT. Trimming took off 3 bases at V and 1 base at J, with 6 bases between the two ends. CDR3: CASSEGRNTGELFF. For the CDR3, the DNA is TGTGCCAGCAGTGAGGGTAGGAACACCGGGGAGCTGTTTTTT.

This clonotype was detected many times. This chain uses TRBV7-2 with TRBJ1-5, with D perhaps matching TRBD1 (6 bases). CDR3 length: 13 residues. Per the germline V gene, CDR1 is SGHTA and CDR2 is FQGNSA. V lost 4 bases to trimming and J lost 4 bases, with 8 bases between them. The CDR3 nucleotides read TGTGCCAGCAGCTACCAGGGGAATCAGCCCCAGCATTTT. Its protein product is CASSYQGNQPQHF. The entire variable domain, with the rest obtained from reference TRBV7-2 and TRBJ1-5, is as follows: GAGVSQSPSNKVTEKGKDVELRCDPISGHTALYWYRQSLGQGLEFLIYFQGNSAPDKSGLPSDRFSAERTGGSVSTLTIQRTQQEDSAVYLCASSYQGNQPQHFGDGTRLSIL.

By sample fraction, this clonotype is medium-sized. The chain couples TRBV6-2 or TRBV6-3 to TRBJ1-2, with a tentative D call TRBD1 (6 bases). Germline V gene sequence: CDR1 MNHEY, CDR2 SVGEGT. V lost 6 bases and J lost 4, with 12 bases in between. This CDR3 has 13 residues. CDR3 DNA sequence: TGTGCCAGCAGCAGAGGACAGTTCTATGGCTACACCTTC. This codes for CASSRGQFYGYTF.

This clonotype was recorded at least ten times. V usage is TRBV9 and J usage is TRBJ1-1, with a tentative D call TRBD1 (5 bases). V lost 4 bases, J lost 0 bases, and 22 bases lay in between. The CDR3 covers 18 residues. The germline V gene has CDR1 SGDLS and CDR2 YYNGEE. CDR3 region: CASSPGWGRGGMNTEAFF. Written as DNA, the CDR3 is TGTGCCAGCAGCCCAGGGTGGGGCCGGGGGGGGATGAACACTGAAGCTTTCTTT.

Sample share makes this clonotype medium-sized (0.01 to 0.1%). The rearrangement uses TRBV29-1 and TRBJ1-1, with 7 bases fitting TRBD1. The length of the CDR3 is 15 residues. Germline lookup yields CDR1 SQVTM and CDR2 ANQGSEA. The V gene end was trimmed by 6 bases and the J gene end by 1 base; junction bases not matched to a gene: 11. The CDR3 nucleotides are TGCAGCGTCGCACCGACCGGGACAGAGAACACTGAAGCTTTCTTT. Encoded protein: CSVAPTGTENTEAFF.

Points on this clonotype: This may be a read error: a much more frequent sequence differs by one nucleotide. The rearrangement uses TRBV14 and TRBJ1-2, with a weak D call TRBD1 (6 bases). This CDR3 comprises 13 residues. V was trimmed by 4 bases and J by 8 bases, leaving 14 bases between them. Germline V gene sequence: CDR1 SGHDN, CDR2 FVKESK. The CDR3 loop is CASSRPSGEGYTF. CDR3 coding DNA: TGTGCCAGCAGCCGGCCGTCAGGGGAAGGCTACACCTTC.

Relative to its sample, this clonotype is medium-sized. The gene calls are TRBV6-6 and TRBJ1-2, with TRBD1 matching 8 bases. After removal of 6 bases from V and 8 bases from J, the junction contained 8 bases not matched to a gene. The CDR3 runs 13 residues. Germline-derived CDR1 and CDR2 are MNHNY and SVGAGI (reference sequence). CDR3 in amino acids: CASSQGQGRGYTF. The CDR3 nucleotides read TGTGCCAGCAGCCAAGGACAGGGACGAGGCTACACCTTC.

The V call is TRBV7-2, the J call TRBJ2-3, with a possible D match to TRBD2 (7 bases). The germline CDR1 and CDR2 sequences are SGHTA and FQGNSA. V lost 5 bases to trimming and J lost 3 bases, with 18 bases between them. The CDR3 spans 16 residues. The CDR3 DNA follows: TGTGCCAGCAGCCCACGTAGGGGGGGAGGTACAGATACGCAGTATTTT. Amino acids: CASSPRRGGGTDTQYF. Looking up the rest from reference TRBV7-2 and TRBJ2-3 gives the full variable domain: GAGVSQSPSNKVTEKGKDVELRCDPISGHTALYWYRQSLGQGLEFLIYFQGNSAPDKSGLPSDRFSAERTGGSVSTLTIQRTQQEDSAVYLCASSPRRGGGTDTQYFGPGTRLTVL.

In this sample, this clonotype turned up many times. The CDR3 nucleotides are TGTGCCAGCTCACCGACAAGGGCCGACAGGGGGCATGGCTACACCTTC. Its translation is CASSPTRADRGHGYTF. The chain joins TRBV18 to TRBJ1-2; 10 bases map to TRBD1. The germline V gene has CDR1 KGHSH and CDR2 LQKENI. The CDR3 totals 16 residues. The V gene end was trimmed by 3 bases and the J gene end by 6 bases; junction bases not matched to a gene: 10.

This clonotype was picked up many times. The chain has TRBV20-1 and TRBJ2-2; D uncertain. V gave up 0 bases and J gave up 7 bases, with 15 bases separating them. The CDR3 has 15 residues. CDR1 and CDR2 (germline): DFQATT, SNEGSKA (reference sequence). CDR3 residues: CSARDTTGWNGELFF. The CDR3 nucleotides read TGCAGTGCTAGAGACACCACCGGGTGGAACGGGGAGCTGTTTTTT.

The J gene is TRBJ2-3, the V gene TRBV20-1; D is perhaps TRBD2 (5 bases). This CDR3 has 14 amino acids. V dropped 3 bases and J dropped 2 bases, with 12 bases sitting between them. Germline V gene sequence: CDR1 DFQATT, CDR2 SNEGSKA (reference sequence). The CDR3 DNA follows: TGCAGTGCTAGCGAGCGGATGGCCACAGATACGCAGTATTTT. Its translation is CSASERMATDTQYF.

This clonotype is medium-sized. The J gene is TRBJ2-7, the V gene TRBV7-6; the match to TRBD1 covers 8 bases. The CDR3 is 16 residues long. CDR1 and CDR2 (germline): SGHVS, FNYEAQ. Trimming cost V 5 bases and J 6 bases; bases outside gene matches: 15. CDR3 nucleotide sequence: TGTGCCAGCAGCGACGCACCTACATCAGGGGGCGGCGAGCAGTACTTC. It encodes CASSDAPTSGGGEQYF.

The CDR3 reads CASSYPTRNTEAFF. In nucleotides, the CDR3 is TGTGCCAGCAGTTATCCCACCAGGAACACTGAAGCTTTCTTT. This chain connects TRBV6-2 or TRBV6-3 to TRBJ1-1; the D is unclear. V gave up 3 bases and J gave up 1 base, with 9 bases separating them. Germline lookup yields CDR1 MNHEY and CDR2 SVGEGT. The CDR3 loop spans 14 amino acids.

J is TRBJ2-1 and V is TRBV7-2; no clear D. Germline-derived CDR1 and CDR2 are SGHTA and FQGNSA. Trimming left V 5 bases short and J 10 bases short, with 12 bases between. This CDR3 spans 12 amino acids. The CDR3 bases are TGTGCCAGCAGCCCCTTGCGAGAGGAGCAGTTCTTC. It translates to CASSPLREEQFF.

This clonotype is medium-sized by share. CDR3 sequence reads: CASSFAILSEKLFF. Here the CDR3 DNA reads TGTGCCAGCAGTTTCGCCATTCTGAGTGAAAAACTGTTTTTT. The J gene is TRBJ1-4, the V gene TRBV12-3 or TRBV12-4; D not resolved. This CDR3 has 14 residues. The germline V and J ends were trimmed by 3 bases and 7 bases, with 12 bases remaining between them.

This clonotype was seen ten or more times. This chain joins TRBV20-1 and TRBJ2-7, with D perhaps TRBD1 (6 bases). Trimming shortened V by 6 bases and J by 2 bases, and 17 bases separated the two germline ends. Germline V gene sequence: CDR1 DFQATT, CDR2 SNEGSKA (reference sequence). The CDR3 totals 14 residues. The CDR3 is CSATQGSWAYEQYF. CDR3 in DNA: TGCAGTGCAACCCAGGGGTCCTGGGCCTACGAGCAGTACTTC.

This clonotype was seen only a few times. This rearrangement joins TRBV7-2 to TRBJ2-3, with TRBD2 as a possible D gene (6 bases). The CDR3 contains 17 residues. With 0 bases removed from V and 1 base from J, the gap between germline ends came to 14 bases. Looked up from germline, CDR1 is SGHTA and CDR2 is FQGNSA. The chain's CDR3 is CASSLAASAAGTDTQYF. The CDR3 DNA reads TGTGCCAGCAGCTTAGCGGCTAGCGCGGCCGGCACAGATACGCAGTATTTT.

The J gene is TRBJ1-1, the V gene TRBV28; D unclear. V lost 6 bases to trimming and J lost 5 bases, with 13 bases between them. The germline V gene encodes CDR1 MDHEN and CDR2 SYDVKM. This CDR3 spans 13 amino acids. The CDR3 bases are TGTGCCAGCAGATCCCTTGATCGGACTGAAGCTTTCTTT. This encodes CASRSLDRTEAFF.

This clonotype showed up many times. The V gene is TRBV12-3 or TRBV12-4, the J gene TRBJ1-2; a weak D match, TRBD1 (6 bases). Trimming took 0 bases from V and 8 from J, leaving 16 bases between them. This CDR3 region has 15 residues. In nucleotides, the CDR3 is TGTGCCAGCAGTTTAGCTCGGGGGGCGGCTCAAGGCTACACCTTC. Protein: CASSLARGAAQGYTF.

This clonotype showed up many times. The genes are TRBV5-1 and TRBJ2-7, with D possibly TRBD1 on 5 matching bases. V lost 0 bases and J 1 base, leaving 8 bases between the germline ends. Germline CDR1 SGHRS, CDR2 YFSETQ. CDR3 length: 14 amino acids. The CDR3 DNA reads TGCGCCAGCAGCTTGGATCCAGGGTCCTACGAGCAGTACTTC. Protein: CASSLDPGSYEQYF.